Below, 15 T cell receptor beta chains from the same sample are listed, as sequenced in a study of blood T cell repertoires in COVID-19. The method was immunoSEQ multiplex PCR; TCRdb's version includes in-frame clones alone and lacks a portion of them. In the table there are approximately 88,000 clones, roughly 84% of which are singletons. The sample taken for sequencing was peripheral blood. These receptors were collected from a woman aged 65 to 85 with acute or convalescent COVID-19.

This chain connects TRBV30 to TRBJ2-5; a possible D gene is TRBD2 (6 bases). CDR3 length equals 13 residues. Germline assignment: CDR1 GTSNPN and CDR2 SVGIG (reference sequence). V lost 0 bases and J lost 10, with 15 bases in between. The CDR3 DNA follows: TGTGCCTGGAGTGTACAGGATGGGGGGAGCCAGTACTTC. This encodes CAWSVQDGGSQYF.

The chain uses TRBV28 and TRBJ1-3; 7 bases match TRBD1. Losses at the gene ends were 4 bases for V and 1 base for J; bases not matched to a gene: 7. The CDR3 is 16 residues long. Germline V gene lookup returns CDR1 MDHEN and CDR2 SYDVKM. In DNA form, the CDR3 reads TGTGCCAGCAGTTCCACCGGGACAGTATCTGGAAACACCATATATTTT. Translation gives CASSSTGTVSGNTIYF.

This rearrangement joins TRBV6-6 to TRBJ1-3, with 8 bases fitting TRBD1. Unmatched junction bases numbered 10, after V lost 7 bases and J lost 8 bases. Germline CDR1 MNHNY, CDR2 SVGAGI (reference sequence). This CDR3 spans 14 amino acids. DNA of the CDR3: TGTGCCAGCACCCCCGGGGCCAGGGGGCACACCATATATTTT. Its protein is CASTPGARGHTIYF.

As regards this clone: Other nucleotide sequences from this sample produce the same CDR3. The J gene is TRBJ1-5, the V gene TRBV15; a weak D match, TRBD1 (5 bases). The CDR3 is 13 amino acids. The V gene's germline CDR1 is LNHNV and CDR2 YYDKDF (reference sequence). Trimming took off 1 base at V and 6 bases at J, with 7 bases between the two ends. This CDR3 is CATSRVGGQPQHF. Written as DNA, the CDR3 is TGTGCCACCAGCAGAGTCGGGGGTCAGCCCCAGCATTTT.

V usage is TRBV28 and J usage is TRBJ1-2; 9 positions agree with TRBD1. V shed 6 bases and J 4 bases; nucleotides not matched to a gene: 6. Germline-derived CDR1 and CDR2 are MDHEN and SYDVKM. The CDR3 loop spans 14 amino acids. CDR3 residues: CASSTGGIGYGYTF. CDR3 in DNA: TGTGCCAGCAGCACAGGGGGCATCGGCTATGGCTACACCTTC.

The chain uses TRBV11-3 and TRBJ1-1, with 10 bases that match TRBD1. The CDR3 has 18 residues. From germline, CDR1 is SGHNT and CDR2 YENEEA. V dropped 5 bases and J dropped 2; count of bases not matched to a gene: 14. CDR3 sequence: CASSPGQGEPQGNTEAFF. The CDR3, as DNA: TGTGCCAGCAGCCCTGGACAGGGGGAGCCTCAAGGTAACACTGAAGCTTTCTTT.

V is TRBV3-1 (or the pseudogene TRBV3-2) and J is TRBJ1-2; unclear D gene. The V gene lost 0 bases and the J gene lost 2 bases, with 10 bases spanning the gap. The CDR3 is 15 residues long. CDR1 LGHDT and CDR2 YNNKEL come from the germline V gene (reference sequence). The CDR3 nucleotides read TGTGCCAGCAGCCAAGATGGCAGATCAAACTATGGCTACACCTTC. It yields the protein CASSQDGRSNYGYTF.

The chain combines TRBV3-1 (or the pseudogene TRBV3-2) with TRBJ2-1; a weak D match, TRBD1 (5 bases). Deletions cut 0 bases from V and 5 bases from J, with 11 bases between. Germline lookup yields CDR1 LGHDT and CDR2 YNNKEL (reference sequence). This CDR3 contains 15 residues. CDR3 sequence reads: CASSQDMGQHNEQFF. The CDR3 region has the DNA TGTGCCAGCAGCCAAGATATGGGGCAGCACAATGAGCAGTTCTTC.

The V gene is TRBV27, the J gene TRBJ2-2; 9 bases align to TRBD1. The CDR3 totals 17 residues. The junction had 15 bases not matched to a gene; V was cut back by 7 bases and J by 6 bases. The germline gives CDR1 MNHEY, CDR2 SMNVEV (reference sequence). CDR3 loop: CASTPLGDRDVAGELFF. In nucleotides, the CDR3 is TGTGCCAGCACCCCCCTAGGGGACAGGGACGTGGCCGGGGAGCTGTTTTTT.

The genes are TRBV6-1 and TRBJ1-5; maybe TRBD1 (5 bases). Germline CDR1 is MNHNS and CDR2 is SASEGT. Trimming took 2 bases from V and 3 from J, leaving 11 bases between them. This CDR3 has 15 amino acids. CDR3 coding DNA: TGTGCCAGCAGTGAAATAGACAGATCCAATCAGCCCCAGCATTTT. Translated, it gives CASSEIDRSNQPQHF.

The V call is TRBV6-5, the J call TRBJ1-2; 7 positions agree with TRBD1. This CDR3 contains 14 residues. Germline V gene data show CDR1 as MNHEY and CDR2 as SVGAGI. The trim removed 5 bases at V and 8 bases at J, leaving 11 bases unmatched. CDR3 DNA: TGTGCCAGCAGTCCTATAACAGGGGCAGGGGGCTACACCTTC. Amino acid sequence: CASSPITGAGGYTF.

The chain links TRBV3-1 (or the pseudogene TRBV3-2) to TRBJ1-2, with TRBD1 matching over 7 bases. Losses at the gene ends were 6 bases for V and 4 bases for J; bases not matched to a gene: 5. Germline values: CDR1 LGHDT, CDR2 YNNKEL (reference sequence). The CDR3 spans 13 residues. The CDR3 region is CASSRDRVYGYTF. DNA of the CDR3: TGTGCCAGCAGTCGGGACAGAGTCTATGGCTACACCTTC.

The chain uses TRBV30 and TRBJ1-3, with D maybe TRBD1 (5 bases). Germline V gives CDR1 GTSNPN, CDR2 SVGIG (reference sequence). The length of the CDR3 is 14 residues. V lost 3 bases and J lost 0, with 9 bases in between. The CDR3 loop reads CAWSQDTSGNTIYF. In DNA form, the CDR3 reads TGTGCCTGGAGCCAGGACACCTCTGGAAACACCATATATTTT.

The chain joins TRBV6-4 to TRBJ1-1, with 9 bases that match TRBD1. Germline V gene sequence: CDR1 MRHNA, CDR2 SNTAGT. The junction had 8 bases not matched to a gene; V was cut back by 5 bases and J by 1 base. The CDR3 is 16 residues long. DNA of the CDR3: TGTGCCAGCAGTAGGACAGGGGAGGCTCCGAACACTGAAGCTTTCTTT. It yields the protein CASSRTGEAPNTEAFF.

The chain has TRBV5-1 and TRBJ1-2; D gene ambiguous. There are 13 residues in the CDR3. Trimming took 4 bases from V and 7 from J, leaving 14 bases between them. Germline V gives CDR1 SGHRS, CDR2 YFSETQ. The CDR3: CASSAGFLSGYTF. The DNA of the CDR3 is TGCGCCAGCAGCGCCGGTTTTTTATCTGGCTACACCTTC.